The next 21 T cell receptor beta chains were all read from a single sample in a study of cytomegalovirus exposure and HLA in healthy donors. PCR used 60 Vbeta primers and 13 Jbeta primers. Here immunoSEQ multiplex PCR was the method, and the copy in TCRdb shows in-frame clones only, minus some. The table includes 100,000 to 150,000 clones, around four fifths detected once. Sequenced sample: PBMCs. These receptors came from a man aged 30 to 39 in good health and CMV-seropositive.

The chain carries TRBV7-8 and TRBJ2-5; 11 nucleotides align to TRBD2. This CDR3 is built from 15 residues. Germline-derived CDR1 and CDR2 are SGHVS and FQNEAQ. V lost 4 bases to trimming and J lost 4 bases; unmatched junction nucleotides: 5. CDR3 DNA: TGTGCCAGCAGCTATAGCGGGAGGGCCGGAGAGACCCAGTACTTC. This sequence encodes CASSYSGRAGETQYF.

This chain uses TRBV6-1 with TRBJ1-5; D possibly corresponds to TRBD1 (6 bases). CDR3 length equals 13 residues. Trimming took off 4 bases at V and 6 bases at J, with 10 bases between the two ends. The germline gives CDR1 MNHNS, CDR2 SASEGT. The CDR3 DNA reads TGTGCCAGCAGTGGACAGGAGGCTCAGCCCCAGCATTTT. Protein: CASSGQEAQPQHF.

The genes are TRBV11-2 and TRBJ2-7; TRBD2 matches 9 bases. The CDR3 covers 15 residues. The germline CDR1 and CDR2 sequences are SGHAT and FQNNGV. The trim removed 5 bases at V and 5 bases at J, leaving 10 bases unmatched. The CDR3 loop is CASSRLAENPHEQYF. CDR3 coding DNA: TGTGCCAGCAGCCGACTAGCGGAGAACCCACACGAGCAGTACTTC.

The rearrangement links TRBV27 to TRBJ2-7, with 8 bases lining up with TRBD1. The germline CDR1 and CDR2 sequences are MNHEY and SMNVEV (reference sequence). The CDR3 has 13 residues. V shed 6 bases and J 6 bases; nucleotides not matched to a gene: 7. In DNA, the CDR3 is TGTGCCAGCAGAGGACAGGGATGGGGCGAGCAGTACTTC. Residues: CASRGQGWGEQYF.

This clone was recorded once. J is TRBJ2-7 and V is TRBV4-1, with D tentatively TRBD2 (5 bases). Germline-derived CDR1 and CDR2 are MGHRA and YSYEKL. V shed 5 bases and J shed 1 base, with 15 bases lying between them. The CDR3 is made up of 15 amino acids. The CDR3 coding sequence is TGCGCCAGCAGCGGCTGGTTCGGGATGTCCTACGAGCAGTACTTC. Encoded protein: CASSGWFGMSYEQYF.

This chain connects TRBV13 to TRBJ1-4; TRBD1 matches 8 bases. The germline V gene has CDR1 PRHDT and CDR2 FYEKMQ (reference sequence). J gave up 4 bases and V 3 bases, and 7 bases lay outside the gene matches. The CDR3 is made up of 16 amino acids. The CDR3 nucleotides read TGTGCCAGCAGCTTGCGGGGACAGGTGCTTAATGAAAAACTGTTTTTT. Translation gives CASSLRGQVLNEKLFF.

J is TRBJ2-7 and V is TRBV28, with 10 bases lining up with TRBD1. V shed 3 bases and J 1 base; nucleotides not matched to a gene: 6. CDR3 length equals 16 residues. Per the germline V gene, CDR1 is MDHEN and CDR2 is SYDVKM. CDR3 region: CASSFNRDRGSYEQYF. CDR3 nucleotides: TGTGCCAGCAGTTTCAATCGGGACAGGGGATCCTACGAGCAGTACTTC.

The gene calls are TRBV11-3 and TRBJ1-1; D is unresolved. The V end was cut by 2 bases, the J end by 1 base, with 8 bases between. The CDR3 has 14 amino acids. The germline V gene encodes CDR1 SGHNT and CDR2 YENEEA. The CDR3: CASSLHAGNTEAFF. CDR3 nucleotides: TGTGCCAGCAGCTTACACGCAGGGAACACTGAAGCTTTCTTT.

V gene TRBV27 combines with J gene TRBJ1-1; 12 bases align to TRBD1. Germline lookup yields CDR1 MNHEY and CDR2 SMNVEV (reference sequence). This CDR3 comprises 18 residues. J was trimmed by 3 bases and V by 0 bases; bases with no gene match: 8. CDR3 in DNA: TGTGCCAGCAGTTTATCGTACCGGGACAGGGGGCGCGACACTGAAGCTTTCTTT. Amino acid sequence: CASSLSYRDRGRDTEAFF.

This clone was detected a few times. V gene TRBV19 combines with J gene TRBJ2-1; 11 bases are shared with TRBD2. Germline V lookup: CDR1 LNHDA, CDR2 SQIVND (reference sequence). CDR3 length: 17 residues. Germline trimming cut 6 bases from V and 7 bases from J; bases unmatched to any gene: 14. The CDR3 spells CASSMGRSGRAMNEQFF. The CDR3 DNA is TGTGCCAGTAGCATGGGGCGTAGCGGGAGGGCCATGAATGAGCAGTTCTTC.

This chain uses TRBV7-6 with TRBJ2-7, with TRBD1 matching over 8 bases. With 2 bases clipped from V and 2 bases from J, the junction kept 2 bases outside the gene matches. Germline V gene data show CDR1 as SGHVS and CDR2 as FNYEAQ. The CDR3 spans 14 residues. The CDR3 coding sequence is TGTGCCAGCAGCTTATCGACAGGGGCCTACGAGCAGTACTTC. Amino acids: CASSLSTGAYEQYF. Looking up the rest from reference TRBV7-6 and TRBJ2-7 gives the full variable domain: GAGVSQSPRYKVTKRGQDVALRCDPISGHVSLYWYRQALGQGPEFLTYFNYEAQQDKSGLPNDRFSAERPEGSISTLTIQRTEQRDSAMYRCASSLSTGAYEQYFGPGTRLTVT.

The V gene is TRBV6-1, the J gene TRBJ2-4; 10 nucleotides agree with TRBD1. Per germline, CDR1 MNHNS and CDR2 SASEGT. The ends lost 1 base at V and 7 bases at J; junction bases unmatched: 4. This CDR3 is built from 15 residues. The CDR3 spells CASSEDLGQGNIQYF. In nucleotides, the CDR3 is TGTGCCAGCAGTGAAGATTTGGGACAGGGGAACATTCAGTACTTC.

The chain links TRBV6-5 to TRBJ1-2, with no clear D. Trimming shortened V by 8 bases and J by 8 bases, and 15 bases separated the two germline ends. The CDR3 contains 12 residues. In germline, CDR1 is MNHEY, CDR2 SVGAGI. Here the CDR3 DNA reads TGTGCCAGCCAGCGGGGAGGAGAGGGCTACACCTTC. Amino acids: CASQRGGEGYTF.

The chain links TRBV5-3 to TRBJ1-1; D is ambiguous. TRBV5-3 qualifies as an ORF whose function is uncertain. This CDR3 spans 18 amino acids. Trimming removed 0 bases at V and 3 bases at J, with 21 bases between. CDR3 sequence (DNA): TGTGCCAGAAGCTTGGCCCTGTATCGCGGCAAACCGGACACTGAAGCTTTCTTT. Translated: CARSLALYRGKPDTEAFF.

This chain connects TRBV5-4 to TRBJ2-7; 11 nucleotides agree with TRBD2. This CDR3 is 17 amino acids long. Trimming took 2 bases from V and 4 from J; bases not matched to a gene: 11. The germline V gene encodes CDR1 SGHNT and CDR2 YYREEE (reference sequence). CDR3 in DNA: TGTGCCAGCAGCTTCTCTAGCGGGAGGAGAGGGGGGTACGAGCAGTACTTC. It translates to CASSFSSGRRGGYEQYF.

The V call is TRBV29-1, the J call TRBJ2-1, with D possibly being TRBD2 (6 bases). CDR1 and CDR2 (germline): SQVTM, ANQGSEA. V lost 5 bases to trimming and J lost 5 bases, with 19 bases between them. This CDR3 comprises 15 residues. CDR3 sequence (DNA): TGCAGCGTTTATATGGCGGCGGGATCAGACAATGAGCAGTTCTTC. It translates to CSVYMAAGSDNEQFF.

This clone was seen a single time. The chain has TRBV15 and TRBJ2-3, with a possible D match to TRBD2 (6 bases). V gave up 0 bases and J gave up 0 bases, with 10 bases separating them. The CDR3 is made up of 16 amino acids. Per germline, CDR1 LNHNV and CDR2 YYDKDF (reference sequence). The CDR3 coding sequence is TGTGCCACCAGCAGAGATCGGAGGGCGAGCACAGATACGCAGTATTTT. Translating gives CATSRDRRASTDTQYF.

This rearrangement joins TRBV4-1 to TRBJ2-7; a possible D gene is TRBD2 (5 bases). Trimming shortened V by 5 bases and J by 0 bases, and 14 bases separated the two germline ends. This CDR3 has 15 amino acids. Germline CDR1 is MGHRA and CDR2 is YSYEKL. CDR3 region: CASSYSTGSSYEQYF. CDR3 in DNA: TGCGCCAGCAGCTACTCCACTGGGAGCTCCTACGAGCAGTACTTC.

The CDR3: CASTQDRVNYNEQFF. For the CDR3, the DNA is TGTGCCAGCACCCAGGACAGGGTCAATTACAATGAGCAGTTCTTC. This chain uses TRBV28 with TRBJ2-1, with TRBD1 identical over 8 bases. The germline gives CDR1 MDHEN, CDR2 SYDVKM. J was trimmed by 4 bases and V by 7 bases; bases with no gene match: 9. The CDR3 runs 15 residues.

The rearrangement joins TRBV27 to TRBJ2-7; perhaps TRBD1 as D (6 bases). The CDR3 sequence is 17 residues long. CDR1 is MNHEY, CDR2 SMNVEV, per germline (reference sequence). Trimming stripped 5 bases from V and 2 bases from J, with 22 bases between. CDR3 amino acids: CASSIYSTGPRAYEQYF. The DNA of the CDR3 is TGTGCCAGCAGTATATACTCGACAGGCCCAAGAGCCTACGAGCAGTACTTC.

This clone showed up just a few times. V usage is TRBV11-2 and J usage is TRBJ2-7; D is perhaps TRBD1 (6 bases). Germline values: CDR1 SGHAT, CDR2 FQNNGV. V lost 1 base, J lost 1 base, and 8 bases lay in between. The CDR3 is 14 amino acids. The CDR3 DNA follows: TGTGCCAGCAGCTTAGTACAGGGTTCCTACGAGCAGTACTTC. This translates into CASSLVQGSYEQYF.